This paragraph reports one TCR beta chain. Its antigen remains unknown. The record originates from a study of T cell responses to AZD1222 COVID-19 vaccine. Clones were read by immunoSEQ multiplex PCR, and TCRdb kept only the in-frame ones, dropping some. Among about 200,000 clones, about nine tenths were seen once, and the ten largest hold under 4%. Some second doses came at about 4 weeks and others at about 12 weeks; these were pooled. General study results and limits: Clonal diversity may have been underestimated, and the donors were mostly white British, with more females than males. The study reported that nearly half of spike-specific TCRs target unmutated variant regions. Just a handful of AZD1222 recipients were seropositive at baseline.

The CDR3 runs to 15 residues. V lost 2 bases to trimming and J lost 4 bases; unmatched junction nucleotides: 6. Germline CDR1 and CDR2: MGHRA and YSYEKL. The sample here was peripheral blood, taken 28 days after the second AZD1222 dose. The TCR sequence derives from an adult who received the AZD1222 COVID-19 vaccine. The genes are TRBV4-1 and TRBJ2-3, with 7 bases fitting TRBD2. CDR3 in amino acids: CASSQPGLGADTQYF. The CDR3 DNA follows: TGCGCCAGCAGCCAACCCGGACTAGGGGCAGATACGCAGTATTTT.